This TCR beta chain was profiled in a study of T-cell reconstitution after alpha-beta-depleted transplantation in children. A library of TCRbeta sequences, prepared with unique molecular identifiers, was generated. TCRdb processed the PCR reads anew with MiXCR; each CDR3 protein has one entry. In the table there are almost 500,000 distinct CDR3 sequences, 9.5% to 15% of which are singletons. In germline, CDR1 is MNHEY, CDR2 SVGEGT. V lost 8 bases and J lost 3, with 14 bases in between. CDR3 length equals 13 residues. Material: PBMCs from the stem cell graft donor, obtained from the stem cell graft. The receptor's source is a human donor who donated a stem cell graft to a child with combined immunodeficiency. This chain links TRBV6-2 or TRBV6-3 with TRBJ2-7, with TRBD2 as a possible D gene (7 bases). CDR3 in DNA: TGTGCCAGCGCCGAGGGAGGGGGCTACGAGCAGTACTTC. Translation gives CASAEGGGYEQYF.